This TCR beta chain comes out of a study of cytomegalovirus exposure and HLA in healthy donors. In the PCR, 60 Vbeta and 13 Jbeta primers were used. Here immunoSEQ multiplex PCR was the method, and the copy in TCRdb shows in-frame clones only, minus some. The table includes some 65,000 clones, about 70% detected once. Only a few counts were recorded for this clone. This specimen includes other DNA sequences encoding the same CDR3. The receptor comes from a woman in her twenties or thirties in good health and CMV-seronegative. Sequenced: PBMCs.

The CDR3 bases are TGTGCCAGCAGTGAATTAGCGGGGGGGCAAGAGACCCAGTACTTC. Its translation is CASSELAGGQETQYF. The rearrangement joins TRBV6-1 to TRBJ2-5; TRBD2 agrees at 11 bases. Losses at the gene ends were 2 bases for V and 2 bases for J; bases not matched to a gene: 1. Germline CDR1 and CDR2: MNHNS and SASEGT. The CDR3 spans 15 residues.